The entry below describes one T cell receptor (beta chain). This clonotype was counted between two and nine times. Its antigen remains undetermined. Base qualities are not recorded, but no much larger clone differs from it by a single base. The data are from a study of T cells in Graves' hyperthyroidism and ophthalmopathy (dated by TCRdb to the late 2010s). General notes on the study: Peripheral blood was collected at initial diagnosis, before any treatment. To identify TCR V-J signatures that set the groups apart, the researchers used a discovery cohort of 100 patients, made up of roughly 45 with Graves' ophthalmopathy and around 58 with stable Graves' hyperthyroidism. Prospective prediction of ophthalmopathy was tested in an independent validation cohort consisting of about 19 hyperthyroidism patients and around 16 patients who later progressed to ophthalmopathy. The approximately 100 discovery patients were randomly divided into training and test sets at a 7:3 ratio. Thyroid tissue and blood T-cell repertoires from about six Graves' hyperthyroidism patients were also compared in the study. Once sampling was done, hyperthyroidism patients were given methimazole at a starting dose of 30 mg daily, whereas ophthalmopathy patients were given high-dose intravenous methylprednisolone. According to the paper, TCR Vbeta CDR3 sequencing was carried out on 135 peripheral blood samples, which came from under 50 ophthalmopathy, approximately 72 hyperthyroidism and some 17 progressor patients.

Ophthalmopathy patients had moderately to severely active disease, with a Clinical Activity Score of 3 or more, a NOSPECS grade of 4 or more, and a disease duration of less than 3 months. Exclusion was applied to patients with uncontrolled infections, other autoimmune diseases, pregnancy or lactation. Diagnoses were established on the basis of clinical symptoms, serum thyroxine and TRAb, thyroid ultrasound, and orbital computed tomography. Ficoll-Paque density gradient centrifugation was used to isolate PBMCs from 8.5 to 10 ml of fresh peripheral blood. Total RNA was extracted with Trizol reagent, and quality was checked on an Agilent 2100 Bioanalyzer. TCR beta CDR3 regions were amplified from RNA transcripts. The TCR CDR3 was subjected to a first round of RT-PCR using the HTBI primer set and the Qiagen OneStep RT-PCR kit. Libraries were constructed in a second round of multiplex PCR, after which size selection and purification were performed. Sequencing of the libraries was done on an Illumina HiSeq2000 using paired-end 100 bp reads. The source study handled its data this way. SOAPnuke was used to process the raw data, removing reads that contained adapters or uncalled bases, had a mean Phred below 15, or lacked an exact match to the constant primer or identifier. COPE v1.2.5 was used to merge high-quality paired reads, and clonotypes were defined as unique nucleotide sequences. MiTCR v1.1 was used to align clonotypes to the IMGT TRBV, TRBD and TRBJ reference segments. Analysis was restricted to V-J combinations with a frequency above 0.0001, which covered approximately 99% of repertoires. A TCS score was defined as the ratio of F50 (clonal expansion) to E x V (chaos), with BLOSUM62-based TCRdist applied between CDR3 peptides within each V-J. Welch's t-statistics and random forest reduced roughly 540 V-J features to 10 to 15, which were used in a naive Bayes classifier (R e1071). The public reads were quality trimmed at Q25 with fastp and then assembled into clones with MiXCR by TCRdb, keeping productive beta chains. All rows with the same CDR3 protein become a single entry with the most common DNA and genes. The V and J calls here are based on TCRdb, not the publication. This sample lists more than 500,000 distinct CDR3 sequences; approximately 16% were detected once. The top ten constitute 29% of the sample.

Overall study outcomes, separate from this receptor: Most expanded thyroid clonotypes (frequency above 0.001) were also detected in blood, suggesting blood repertoires may reflect thyroid immune responses. Ophthalmopathy was separated from stable hyperthyroidism by a 13 V-J signature model, with approximately 85% sensitivity and about 84% specificity obtained in cross-validation and 80%/75% obtained in testing. During validation, the model predicted progression to ophthalmopathy a median of approximately six months ahead of onset, with 70.59% sensitivity and about 72% specificity. Sample size was not statistically predetermined, and investigators were not blinded to group allocation.

The CDR3 numbers 13 residues from cysteine through phenylalanine. CDR3 DNA only is kept here, 39 bases in frame from base 1. At the junction V is shortened by 4 bases and J by 6 bases; bases outside the gene matches: 5. CDR1 and CDR2, looked up from the germline V gene, are SGHRS and YFSETQ. This sequence originates from a woman aged 25 to 39 with Graves' ophthalmopathy. Sequencing was done on a sample of blood. The rearrangement joined TRBV5-1 to TRBJ2-7; TRBD2 matches 9 bases in the middle. In nucleotide form, the sequence is TGCGCCAGCAGCGGACTAGCGTCCCTCGAGCAGTACTTC. Translated, this gives CASSGLASLEQYF.